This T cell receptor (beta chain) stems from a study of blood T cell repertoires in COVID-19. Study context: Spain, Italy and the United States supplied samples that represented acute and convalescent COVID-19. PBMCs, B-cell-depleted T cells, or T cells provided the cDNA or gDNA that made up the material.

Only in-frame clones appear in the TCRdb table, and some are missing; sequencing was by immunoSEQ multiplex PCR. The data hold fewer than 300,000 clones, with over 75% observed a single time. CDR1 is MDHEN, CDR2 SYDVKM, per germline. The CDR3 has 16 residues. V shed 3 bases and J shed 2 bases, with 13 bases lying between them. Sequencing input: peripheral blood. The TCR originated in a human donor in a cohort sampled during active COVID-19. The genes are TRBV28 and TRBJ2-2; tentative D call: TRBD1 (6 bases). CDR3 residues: CASSLTQGFNTGELFF. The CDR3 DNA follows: TGTGCCAGCAGTTTGACACAGGGTTTTAACACCGGGGAGCTGTTTTTT.